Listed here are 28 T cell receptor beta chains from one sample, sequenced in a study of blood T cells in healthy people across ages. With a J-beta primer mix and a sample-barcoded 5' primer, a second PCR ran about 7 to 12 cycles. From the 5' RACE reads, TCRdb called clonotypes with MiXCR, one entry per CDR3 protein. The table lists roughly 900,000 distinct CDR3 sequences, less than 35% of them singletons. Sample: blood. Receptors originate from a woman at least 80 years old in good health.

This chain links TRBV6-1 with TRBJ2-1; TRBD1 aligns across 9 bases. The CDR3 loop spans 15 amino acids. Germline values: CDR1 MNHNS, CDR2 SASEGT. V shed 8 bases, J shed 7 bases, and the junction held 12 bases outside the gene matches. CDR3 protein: CASSFPGQGPNEQFF. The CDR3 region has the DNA TGTGCCAGCTCTTTTCCGGGACAGGGCCCTAATGAGCAGTTCTTC.

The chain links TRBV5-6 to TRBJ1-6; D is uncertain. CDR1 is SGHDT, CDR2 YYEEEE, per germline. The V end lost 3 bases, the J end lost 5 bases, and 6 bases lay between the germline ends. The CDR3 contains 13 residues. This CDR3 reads CASSSQNNSPLHF. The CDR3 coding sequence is TGTGCCAGCAGCTCACAGAATAATTCACCCCTCCACTTT.

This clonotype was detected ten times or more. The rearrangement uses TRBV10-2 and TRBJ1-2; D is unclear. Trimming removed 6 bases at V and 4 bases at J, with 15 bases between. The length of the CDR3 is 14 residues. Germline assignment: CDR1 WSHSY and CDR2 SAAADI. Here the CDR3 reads CASSDSKGLYGYTF. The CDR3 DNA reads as TGCGCCAGCAGCGACTCCAAGGGCCTCTATGGCTACACCTTC.

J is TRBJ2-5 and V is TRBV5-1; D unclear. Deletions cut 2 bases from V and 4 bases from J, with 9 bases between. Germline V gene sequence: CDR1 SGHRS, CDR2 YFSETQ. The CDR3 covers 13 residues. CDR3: CASSFPNGETQYF. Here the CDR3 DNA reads TGCGCCAGCAGCTTTCCCAATGGAGAGACCCAGTACTTC.

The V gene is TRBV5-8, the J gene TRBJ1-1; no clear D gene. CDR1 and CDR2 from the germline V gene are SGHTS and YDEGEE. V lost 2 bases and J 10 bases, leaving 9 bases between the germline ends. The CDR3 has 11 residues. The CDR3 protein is CASSFRPVAFF. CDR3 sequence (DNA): TGTGCCAGCAGCTTTCGGCCTGTAGCTTTCTTT.

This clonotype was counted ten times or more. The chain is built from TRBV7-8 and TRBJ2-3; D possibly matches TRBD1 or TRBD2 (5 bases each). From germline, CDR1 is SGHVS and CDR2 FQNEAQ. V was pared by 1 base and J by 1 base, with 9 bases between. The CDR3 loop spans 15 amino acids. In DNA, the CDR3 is TGTGCCAGCAGCTTAGTTCGGGGACGCACAGATACGCAGTATTTT. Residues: CASSLVRGRTDTQYF.

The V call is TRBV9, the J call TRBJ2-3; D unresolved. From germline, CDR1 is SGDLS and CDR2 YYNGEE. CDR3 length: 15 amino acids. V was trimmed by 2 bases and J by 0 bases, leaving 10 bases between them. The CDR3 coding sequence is TGTGCCAGCAGCGTTAGTTCCTTTAGCACAGATACGCAGTATTTT. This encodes CASSVSSFSTDTQYF.

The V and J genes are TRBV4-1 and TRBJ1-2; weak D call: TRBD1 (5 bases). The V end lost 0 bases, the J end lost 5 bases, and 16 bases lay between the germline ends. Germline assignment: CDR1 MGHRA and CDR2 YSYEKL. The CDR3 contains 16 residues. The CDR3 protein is CASSQERGWESYGYTF. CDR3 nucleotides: TGCGCCAGCAGCCAAGAAAGGGGATGGGAGAGTTATGGCTACACCTTC.

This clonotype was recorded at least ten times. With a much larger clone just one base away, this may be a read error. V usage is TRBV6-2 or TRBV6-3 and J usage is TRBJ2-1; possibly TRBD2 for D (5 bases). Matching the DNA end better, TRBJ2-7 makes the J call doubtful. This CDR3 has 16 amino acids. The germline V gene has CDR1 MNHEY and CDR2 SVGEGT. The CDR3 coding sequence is TGTGCCAGCAGTTCTCGTAGTGGAGGCTCCTACAATGAGCAGTACTTC. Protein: CASSSRSGGSYNEQYF.

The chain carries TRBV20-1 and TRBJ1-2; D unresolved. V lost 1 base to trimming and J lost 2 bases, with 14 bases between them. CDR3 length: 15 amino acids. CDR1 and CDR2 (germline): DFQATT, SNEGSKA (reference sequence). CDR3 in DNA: TGCAGTGCTAGAGCTCCACGCCGGAGCAACTATGGCTACACCTTC. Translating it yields CSARAPRRSNYGYTF.

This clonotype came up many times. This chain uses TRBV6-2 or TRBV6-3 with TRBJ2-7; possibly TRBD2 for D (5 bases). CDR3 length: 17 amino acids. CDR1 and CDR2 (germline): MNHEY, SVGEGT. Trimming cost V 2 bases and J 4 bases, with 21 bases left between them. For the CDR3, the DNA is TGTGCCAGCAGTTACGCGGTTCTAGCAATCGTTCGGTACGAGCAGTACTTC. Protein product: CASSYAVLAIVRYEQYF.

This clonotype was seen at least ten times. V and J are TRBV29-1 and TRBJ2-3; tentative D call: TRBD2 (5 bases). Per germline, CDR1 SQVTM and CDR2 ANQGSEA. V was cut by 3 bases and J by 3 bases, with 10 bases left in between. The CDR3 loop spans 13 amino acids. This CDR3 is CSVEDSQTDTQYF. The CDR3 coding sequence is TGCAGCGTTGAGGACTCTCAAACAGATACGCAGTATTTT.

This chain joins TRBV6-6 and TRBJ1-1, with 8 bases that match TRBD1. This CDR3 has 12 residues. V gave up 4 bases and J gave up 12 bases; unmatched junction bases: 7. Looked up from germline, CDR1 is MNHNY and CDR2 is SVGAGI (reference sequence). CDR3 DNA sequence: TGTGCCAGCAGTTCCCTGGACAGGGAACCTTTCTTT. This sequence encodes CASSSLDREPFF.

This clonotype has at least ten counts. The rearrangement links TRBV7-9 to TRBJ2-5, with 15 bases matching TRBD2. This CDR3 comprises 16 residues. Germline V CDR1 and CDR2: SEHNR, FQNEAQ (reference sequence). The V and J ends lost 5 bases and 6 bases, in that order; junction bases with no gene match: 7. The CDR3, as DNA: TGTGCCAGCAGCCAAGGACTAGCGGGGGGGCTTCAGACCCAGTACTTC. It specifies CASSQGLAGGLQTQYF. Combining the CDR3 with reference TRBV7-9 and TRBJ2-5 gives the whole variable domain DTGVSQNPRHKITKRGQNVTFRCDPISEHNRLYWYRQTLGQGPEFLTYFQNEAQLEKSRLLSDRFSAERPKGSFSTLEIQRTEQGDSAMYLCASSQGLAGGLQTQYFGPGTRLLVL.

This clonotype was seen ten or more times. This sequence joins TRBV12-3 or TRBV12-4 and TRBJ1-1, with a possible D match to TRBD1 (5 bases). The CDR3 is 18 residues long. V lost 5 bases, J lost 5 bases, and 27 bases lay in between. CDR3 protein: CASSLTSPWTPRSTEAFF. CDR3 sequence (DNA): TGTGCCAGCAGTCTCACAAGCCCATGGACACCCAGGAGTACTGAAGCTTTCTTT.

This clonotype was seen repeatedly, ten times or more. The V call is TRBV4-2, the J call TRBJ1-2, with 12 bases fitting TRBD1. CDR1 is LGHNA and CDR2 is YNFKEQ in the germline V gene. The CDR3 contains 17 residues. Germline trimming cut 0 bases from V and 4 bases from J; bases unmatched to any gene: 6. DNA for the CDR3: TGTGCCAGCAGCCAAGATGGCGGGACAGGGGGCATCTATGGCTACACCTTC. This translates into CASSQDGGTGGIYGYTF.

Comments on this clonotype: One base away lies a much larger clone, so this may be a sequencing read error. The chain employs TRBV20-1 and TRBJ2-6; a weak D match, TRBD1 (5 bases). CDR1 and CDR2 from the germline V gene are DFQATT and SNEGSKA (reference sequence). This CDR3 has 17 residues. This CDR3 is CSAPIWAPNSGANVRTF. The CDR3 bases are TGCAGTGCTCCGATTTGGGCCCCTAACTCTGGGGCCAACGTCCGGACTTTC.

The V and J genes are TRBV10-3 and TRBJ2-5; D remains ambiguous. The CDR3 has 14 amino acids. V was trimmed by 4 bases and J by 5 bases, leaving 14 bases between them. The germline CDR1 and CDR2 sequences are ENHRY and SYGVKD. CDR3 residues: CAISGGRVWETQYF. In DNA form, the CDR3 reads TGTGCCATCAGTGGAGGAAGGGTATGGGAGACCCAGTACTTC.

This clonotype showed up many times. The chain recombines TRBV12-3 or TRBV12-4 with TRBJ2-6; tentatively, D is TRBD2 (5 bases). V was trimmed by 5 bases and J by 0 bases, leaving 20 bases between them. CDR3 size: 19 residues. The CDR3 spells CASSKALGKEDSGANVLTF. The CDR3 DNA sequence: TGTGCCAGCAGTAAAGCGCTAGGGAAGGAGGACTCTGGGGCCAACGTCCTGACTTTC.

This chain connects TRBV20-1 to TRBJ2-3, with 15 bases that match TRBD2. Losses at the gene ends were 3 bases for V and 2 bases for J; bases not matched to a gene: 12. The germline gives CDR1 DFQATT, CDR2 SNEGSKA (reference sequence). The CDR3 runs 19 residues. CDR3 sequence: CSASHEMGTSGGYTDTQYF. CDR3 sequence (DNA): TGCAGTGCTAGCCACGAAATGGGGACTAGCGGGGGGTACACAGATACGCAGTATTTT.

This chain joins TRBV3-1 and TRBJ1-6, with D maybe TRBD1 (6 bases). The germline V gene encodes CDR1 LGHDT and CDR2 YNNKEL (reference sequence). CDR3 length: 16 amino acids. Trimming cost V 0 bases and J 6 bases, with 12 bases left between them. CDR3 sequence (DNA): TGTGCCAGCAGCCAAGATCCGGGACAACCTAATTCACCCCTCCACTTT. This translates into CASSQDPGQPNSPLHF.

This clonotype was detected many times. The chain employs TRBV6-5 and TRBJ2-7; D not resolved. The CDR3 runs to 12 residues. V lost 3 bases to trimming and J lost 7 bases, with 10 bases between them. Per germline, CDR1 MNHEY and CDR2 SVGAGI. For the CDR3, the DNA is TGTGCCAGCAGTTATTCTGGTCGAGAGCAGTACTTC. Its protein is CASSYSGREQYF.

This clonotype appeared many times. CDR3 protein: CATAAPQRGGLETQYF. In DNA, the CDR3 is TGTGCCACCGCGGCCCCCCAGCGGGGGGGCTTAGAGACCCAGTACTTC. The J gene is TRBJ2-5, the V gene TRBV6-5; 10 nucleotides agree with TRBD2. The J segment lost 4 bases and the V segment lost 10 bases, leaving 15 bases of the junction unmatched. In germline, CDR1 is MNHEY, CDR2 SVGAGI. The CDR3 totals 16 residues.

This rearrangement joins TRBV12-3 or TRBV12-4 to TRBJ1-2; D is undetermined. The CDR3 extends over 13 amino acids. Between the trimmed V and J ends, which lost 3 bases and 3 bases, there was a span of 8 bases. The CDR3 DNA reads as TGTGCCAGCAGTTTTAGCTCCTACTATGGCTACACCTTC. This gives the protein CASSFSSYYGYTF.

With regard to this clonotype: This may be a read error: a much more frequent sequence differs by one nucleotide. The CDR3 sequence is CASSRALHTRFDTQYF. The CDR3 DNA reads TGCGCCAGCAGCCGAGCCCTGCACACCCGCTTTGATACGCAGTATTTT. The chain combines TRBV4-1 with TRBJ2-3, with D unclear. V gave up 4 bases and J gave up 6 bases, with 20 bases separating them. Germline-derived CDR1 and CDR2 are MGHRA and YSYEKL. The CDR3 length is 16 residues.

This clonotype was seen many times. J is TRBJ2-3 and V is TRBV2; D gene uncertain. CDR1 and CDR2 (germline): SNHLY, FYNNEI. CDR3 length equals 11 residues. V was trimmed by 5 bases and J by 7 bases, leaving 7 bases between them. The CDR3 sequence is CASSPQNTQYF. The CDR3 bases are TGTGCCAGCAGTCCACAAAATACGCAGTATTTT.

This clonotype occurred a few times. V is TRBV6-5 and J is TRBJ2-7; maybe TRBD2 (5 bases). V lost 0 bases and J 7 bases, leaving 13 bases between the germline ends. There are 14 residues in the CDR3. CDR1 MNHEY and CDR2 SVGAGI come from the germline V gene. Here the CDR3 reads CASSYSSGMGEQYF. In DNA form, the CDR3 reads TGTGCCAGCAGTTACTCGTCGGGGATGGGAGAGCAGTACTTC.

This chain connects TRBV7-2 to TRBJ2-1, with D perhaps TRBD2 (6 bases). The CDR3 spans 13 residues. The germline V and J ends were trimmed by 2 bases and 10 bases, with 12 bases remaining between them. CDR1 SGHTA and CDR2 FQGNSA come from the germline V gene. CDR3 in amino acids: CASSLTSWWEQFF. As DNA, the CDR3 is TGTGCCAGCAGCTTAACTAGCTGGTGGGAGCAGTTCTTC.